These T cell receptor beta chains were read from a single sample in a study of cytomegalovirus exposure and HLA in healthy donors. The data were produced by immunoSEQ multiplex PCR, yet TCRdb's version contains in-frame clones alone and is incomplete. The repertoire holds more than 95,000 clones, with roughly 95% as singletons. The sample taken for sequencing was PBMCs. The source is a man aged 18 to 35 in good health and CMV-seronegative. Both conserved end residues are part of each CDR3. Each record gives: J gene, clone size, D gene, V gene, CDR3 DNA, CDR3 protein. The D gene is left open where the match is weak. Clone size is not always given. Where it is, it says once, few, many or a class for expanded clones.

>TRBJ2-1|once|TRBD1|TRBV18
TGTGCCAGCTCACCGAGGGACAGGGTTGGTCATGAGCAGTTCTTC
CASSPRDRVGHEQFF
>TRBJ2-5|.|TRBD1|TRBV7-9
TGTGCCAGCAGCTTATTAGGGGACAGGAGCCCGGTATCTCAAGAGACCCAGTACTTC
CASSLLGDRSPVSQETQYF
>TRBJ1-1|.|TRBD1|TRBV27
TGTGCCAGCAGTTTACGGACAGGGTCTGAAGCTTTCTTT
CASSLRTGSEAFF
>TRBJ2-5|.|TRBD2|TRBV9
TGTGCCAGCAGCGCTCTAGCGGGAGTGGGCCAAGAGACCCAGTACTTC
CASSALAGVGQETQYF
>TRBJ2-7|once|TRBD1|TRBV27
TGTGCCAGCAGTACTCGACAGGGACGGGGCCCCTACGAGCAGTACTTC
CASSTRQGRGPYEQYF
>TRBJ2-3|.|TRBD2|TRBV4-2
TGTGCCAGCAGCCAAGGTGGCAGCGGGGGAGATACGCAGTATTTT
CASSQGGSGGDTQYF
>TRBJ2-1|few|TRBD2|TRBV7-9
TGTGCCAGCAGCTCAAGACTAGCGGGAGGGGGAGAGCAGTTCTTC
CASSSRLAGGGEQFF
>TRBJ2-7|.|.|TRBV6-6
TGTGCCAGCAGTTACTCGTCAGGGCGGGGCGAGCAGTACTTC
CASSYSSGRGEQYF
>TRBJ1-1|.|.|TRBV6-5
TGTGCCAGCAGTGAGGGGGGGGTTAAAACTGAAGCTTTCTTT
CASSEGGVKTEAFF
>TRBJ2-5|.|.|TRBV7-2
TGTGCCAGCAGCTTCCCGCTTCACGGGCAAGAGACCCAGTACTTC
CASSFPLHGQETQYF
>TRBJ1-1|.|.|TRBV30
TGTGCCTGGAGCGCCCGTGGGGGGGACACTGAAGCTTTCTTT
CAWSARGGDTEAFF
>TRBJ2-7|.|.|TRBV4-3
TGCGCCAGCAGCCAAGGGGGGGGCAGGAACTACGAGCAGTACTTC
CASSQGGGRNYEQYF
>TRBJ2-2|.|.|TRBV11-2
TGTGCCAGCAGCTTAGCGAGGGCCGGGGAGCTGTTTTTT
CASSLARAGELFF
>TRBJ2-1|.|.|TRBV28
TGTGCCAGCAGTTTTCCGGAGAGCAATGAGCAGTTCTTC
CASSFPESNEQFF
>TRBJ1-2|.|.|TRBV9
TGTGCCAGCAGCACAAGCGAAGGGGCCCTCGCGTTGGGCTACACCTTC
CASSTSEGALALGYTF
>TRBJ2-1|.|TRBD1|TRBV7-9
TGTGCCAGCAGACAGACAGGGGGCTTTTATAATGAGCAGTTCTTC
CASRQTGGFYNEQFF
>TRBJ1-2|.|.|TRBV11-1
TGTGCCAGCAGTCATCTCAGGGGCGCACTCTATGGCTACACCTTC
CASSHLRGALYGYTF
>TRBJ2-7|.|.|TRBV9
TGTGCCAGCAGCATAGACACTACCGAGCAGTACTTC
CASSIDTTEQYF
>TRBJ2-7|.|.|TRBV7-2
TGTGCCAGCAGCTTCTCACTAGTCCCCTACGAGCAGTACTTC
CASSFSLVPYEQYF
>TRBJ1-2|.|TRBD1|TRBV25-1
TGTGCCAGCAGTGATTTCAACTCGGACAGGCTCGATGGCTACACCTTC
CASSDFNSDRLDGYTF
>TRBJ1-1|.|.|TRBV9
TGTGCCAGCAGCGCCAAGGAGGGGCAACGGCTGAACACTGAAGCTTTCTTT
CASSAKEGQRLNTEAFF
>TRBJ1-2|.|TRBD1|TRBV30
TGTGCCACCCCGGGACAGATTTATGGCTACACCTTC
CATPGQIYGYTF
>TRBJ2-5|.|.|TRBV6-5
TGTGCCAGCAGTTACTCTGGACTTAGGGAAGAGACCCAGTACTTC
CASSYSGLREETQYF
>TRBJ2-3|.|TRBD1|TRBV10-1
TGCGCCAGGACAGGGGGCACAGATACGCAGTATTTT
CARTGGTDTQYF
>TRBJ2-1|.|.|TRBV27
TGTGCCAGCAGGAGCGGAGTGGTGGGCGAGCAGTTCTTC
CASRSGVVGEQFF
>TRBJ2-1|.|.|TRBV9
TGTGCCAGCAGCGAAGACCCATCCCAGGGCAGCTATGAGCAGTTCTTC
CASSEDPSQGSYEQFF
>TRBJ2-7|.|.|TRBV21-1
TGTGCCAGCAGCAAAGGGACAGCTATTACCTCCTACGAGCAGTACTTC
CASSKGTAITSYEQYF
>TRBJ2-7|.|TRBD1|TRBV19
TGTGCCAGTAGCCCAGGGGGCCTGGGCTACGAGCAGTACTTC
CASSPGGLGYEQYF
>TRBJ1-4|.|TRBD1|TRBV2
TGTGCCAGCAGTGGACAGGGAGCTAATGAAAAACTGTTTTTT
CASSGQGANEKLFF
>TRBJ2-1|few|TRBD2|TRBV5-4
TGTGCCAGCAGCTTGGAAATTCTAGCGGGAGGGCGTTCCAATGAGCAGTTCTTC
CASSLEILAGGRSNEQFF
>TRBJ1-1|once|.|TRBV7-9
TGTGCCAGCAGCTTAGCGCAAGGGGGAAACACTGAAGCTTTCTTT
CASSLAQGGNTEAFF
>TRBJ2-6|.|.|TRBV4-2
TGTGCCAGCAGCTCCGGTGTTGGTAACTCTGGGGCCAACGTCCTGACTTTC
CASSSGVGNSGANVLTF
>TRBJ2-3|.|TRBD1|TRBV11-3
TGTGCCAGCAGCCGGGACAGCTCGAGCACAGATACGCAGTATTTT
CASSRDSSSTDTQYF
>TRBJ2-1|.|TRBD2|TRBV7-9
TGTGCCAGCAGCTCAACAGATTTTAGCACTAGCGGCTACAATGAGCAGTTCTTC
CASSSTDFSTSGYNEQFF
>TRBJ2-5|.|TRBD2|TRBV4-3
TGCGCCAGCAGCCAAGCATTTAGCGGGAGGGCCGGGGAGACCCAGTACTTC
CASSQAFSGRAGETQYF
>TRBJ2-7|.|TRBD2|TRBV19
TGTGCCAGTAGTATAAGGGCAACTAGCGGGTTACAGTACTTC
CASSIRATSGLQYF
>TRBJ2-3|.|TRBD2|TRBV4-1
TGCGCCAGCAGCCACCCACTAGCGGCAAGCACAGATACGCAGTATTTT
CASSHPLAASTDTQYF